The 30 T cell receptor beta chains below were found in one sample sequenced in a study of tumor-infiltrating lymphocytes in primary liver carcinoma. It was from around 18-30 mg of unsorted bulk tissue that RNA and DNA were co-extracted. Using a constant-region primer together with ProtoScript II reverse transcriptase, TCR beta cDNA was made from around 500 ng of total RNA. Libraries of TCR beta came from three nested multiplex PCR rounds with slightly modified ARM-PCR. Two initial PCR rounds of approximately 10 cycles each paired TRBV1-TRBV30 forward primers with a C-beta reverse primer. TCRdb recomputed calls from the multiplex PCR reads with MiXCR, one row per CDR3 protein. The data hold some 180,000 distinct CDR3 sequences, with 85% observed a single time. Material: tumor tissue from primary liver carcinoma. The receptors come from a middle-aged man with primary liver carcinoma and hepatitis B virus infection.

About this clonotype: A much larger clone differs from this one at a single base, so this may be a read error. The chain employs TRBV7-9 and TRBJ1-6; unclear D gene. The CDR3 loop spans 11 amino acids. Germline lookup yields CDR1 SEHNR and CDR2 FQNEAQ (reference sequence). Trimming took 6 bases from V and 8 from J, leaving 5 bases between them. The CDR3 DNA reads as TGTGCCAGCAGATCTCATTCACCCCTCCACTTT. Protein product: CASRSHSPLHF.

The rearrangement links TRBV11-1 to TRBJ2-7; TRBD1 aligns across 8 bases. V shed 4 bases, J shed 12 bases, and the junction held 20 bases outside the gene matches. The CDR3 has 16 residues. Per germline, CDR1 SGHAT and CDR2 FQDESV (reference sequence). The CDR3, as DNA: TGTGCCAGCAGCTCTGGTCCGGGACAGGATTCCTACGCGCTGTACTTC. Its translation is CASSSGPGQDSYALYF.

As for this clonotype: Germline is not matched at one junction end, which may reflect a read error. The CDR3 loop reads CATSLSRSDTQYF. Here the CDR3 DNA reads TGTGCCACCAGCCTAAGTAGGTCAGATACGCAGTATTTT. This rearrangement joins TRBV14 to TRBJ2-3; D remains ambiguous. The CDR3 loop spans 13 amino acids. CDR1 and CDR2 from the germline V gene are SGHDN and FVKESK.

To note about this clonotype: A junction boundary mismatches the germline segment, possibly from a read error. The CDR3 sequence is CNVAGGASGELFF. The CDR3 nucleotides are TGTAACGTTGCAGGGGGCGCATCGGGGGAGCTGTTTTTT. This chain uses TRBV29-1 with TRBJ2-2; the match to TRBD1 covers 8 bases. Germline V lookup: CDR1 SQVTM, CDR2 ANQGSEA. CDR3 size: 13 residues.

On this clonotype: The junction shows a germline mismatch at one end, possibly a read error. The V call is TRBV12-3 or TRBV12-4, the J call TRBJ1-1; TRBD1 aligns across 7 bases. The CDR3 loop spans 15 amino acids. CDR3 DNA sequence: TGTACCAGTAGCCCCGTCGCAGGGGGGAACACTGAAGCTTTCTTT. Translating gives CTSSPVAGGNTEAFF.

About this clonotype itself: One junction end disagrees with the germline gene, perhaps due to a read error. V usage is TRBV11-1 and J usage is TRBJ2-3; D may match TRBD1 or TRBD2 (5 bases each). This CDR3 comprises 19 residues. The germline CDR1 and CDR2 sequences are SGHAT and FQDESV (reference sequence). The CDR3 loop is CVSRSGGSSVGARTVTQYF. The CDR3 DNA reads TGTGTCAGCCGCTCTGGGGGAAGCTCTGTTGGAGCCCGCACAGTTACGCAGTATTTT.

This clonotype was counted only a few times. No conserved phenylalanine or tryptophan ends this CDR3, so it is likely a read error. The chain combines TRBV29-1 with TRBJ1-1; TRBD1 is a possible D gene (5 bases). Germline V CDR1 and CDR2: SQVTM, ANQGSEA. This CDR3 comprises 13 residues. With 0 bases removed from V and 1 base from J, the gap between germline ends came to 6 bases. As DNA, the CDR3 is TGCAGCGTTGAAGAGCAGGGGAACACTGAAGCTTTCTCT. Protein: CSVEEQGNTEAFS.

Concerning this clonotype: The conserved final phenylalanine or tryptophan is absent from the CDR3, which likely points to a read error. The genes are TRBV4-1 and TRBJ1-2, with a possible D match to TRBD1 (5 bases). The V gene's germline CDR1 is MGHRA and CDR2 YSYEKL. This CDR3 has 14 amino acids. Trimming cost V 4 bases and J 4 bases, with 13 bases left between them. CDR3 loop: CASSLSQGFYGYTI. CDR3 nucleotide sequence: TGCGCCAGCAGCCTATCTCAGGGATTCTATGGCTACACCATC.

Worth noting for this clonotype: A clone one base away is much larger, so this may be a read error. This rearrangement joins TRBV12-3 or TRBV12-4 to TRBJ1-1; 7 nucleotides match TRBD1. The CDR3 is made up of 15 amino acids. CDR3 sequence (DNA): TGTGTCGGCAGCCCCGTCGCAGGGGGGAACACTGAAGCTTTCTTT. It translates to CVGSPVAGGNTEAFF.

The V call is TRBV6-1, the J call TRBJ1-2; a weak D match, TRBD1 (5 bases). V shed 7 bases and J shed 14 bases, with 17 bases lying between them. This CDR3 has 11 residues. Germline assignment: CDR1 MNHNS and CDR2 SASEGT. The CDR3 reads CASMQGGGDTF. The CDR3 DNA reads TGTGCCAGCATGCAGGGAGGCGGTGATACCTTC.

With respect to this clonotype: The CDR3 ends on some other residue instead of the conserved phenylalanine or tryptophan, so this is likely a read error. Because the CDR3's place on the DNA is in doubt, the DNA is left out and the CDR3 is given as listed by TCRdb. The chain is built from TRBV29-1 and TRBJ2-3; the D call TRBD2 from the table was never checked on the DNA. Germline CDR1 reads SQVTM; CDR2 reads ANQGSEA. The CDR3 region is 14 residues in length, termini included. The CDR3 sequence is CSAEGSGSADTHYS.

A word on this clonotype: No conserved phenylalanine or tryptophan ends this CDR3, so it is likely a read error. CDR3 residues: CASSAGGPNAQFY. CDR3 coding DNA: TGTGCCAGCAGCGCGGGAGGGCCTAATGCGCAGTTCTAC. The chain is built from TRBV11-1 and TRBJ2-1; 9 bases are shared with TRBD2. Per germline, CDR1 SGHAT and CDR2 FQDESV (reference sequence). The CDR3 is 13 residues long.

Only one count was recorded for this clonotype. Compared with germline, one end of the junction differs, possibly owing to a read error. The V call is TRBV4-1, the J call TRBJ1-2, with D unresolved. Germline CDR1 MGHRA, CDR2 YSYEKL. The CDR3 sequence is 15 residues long. The CDR3 DNA sequence: TGCGCCAGTAGCCTCGCGGGCCGGTGGAACGGTGGCTACACCTTC. It specifies CASSLAGRWNGGYTF.

To note about this clonotype: One end of the junction does not line up with germline, which may come from a read error. The chain uses TRBV12-3 or TRBV12-4 and TRBJ1-1; D is perhaps TRBD1 (5 bases). The CDR3 covers 13 residues. The DNA of the CDR3 is TGTGCCAGCAGTTTTTCAAGGGGCGCTGAAGCTTGCTTT. Its translation: CASSFSRGAEACF.

The V and J genes are TRBV6-6 and TRBJ2-7; maybe TRBD2 (6 bases). The CDR3 runs 12 residues. Germline assignment: CDR1 MNHNY and CDR2 SVGAGI (reference sequence). V lost 6 bases, J lost 10 bases, and 16 bases lay in between. The DNA of the CDR3 is TGTGCCAGCAGCCCCGGAGCGGGCCAACAGTACTTC. This sequence encodes CASSPGAGQQYF.

The rearrangement links TRBV11-2 to TRBJ2-4, with 9 nucleotides matching TRBD2. The ends lost 0 bases at V and 2 bases at J; junction bases unmatched: 2. Germline lookup yields CDR1 SGHAT and CDR2 FQNNGV. The CDR3 loop spans 16 amino acids. Here the CDR3 DNA reads TGTGCCAGCAGCTTAGAACCTAGCGGGACCAAAAACATTCAGTACTTC. This translates into CASSLEPSGTKNIQYF. Using reference TRBV11-2 and TRBJ2-4 for the parts outside the CDR3, the full variable domain is EAGVAQSPRYKIIEKRQSVAFWCNPISGHATLYWYQQILGQGPKLLIQFQNNGVVDDSQLPKDRFSAERLKGVDSTLKIQPAKLEDSAVYLCASSLEPSGTKNIQYFGAGTRLSVL.

The rearrangement links TRBV6-5 to TRBJ2-3; D is possibly TRBD1 (5 bases). Germline CDR1 reads MNHEY; CDR2 reads SVGAGI. Trimming removed 4 bases at V and 2 bases at J, with 16 bases between. This CDR3 has 16 residues. CDR3 bases: TGTGCCAGCAGTTTAACCTGGACATACACCACAGATACGCAGTATTTT. Protein: CASSLTWTYTTDTQYF.

Comments on this clonotype: Mismatch with germline at one junction end may stem from a read error. V gene TRBV29-1 combines with J gene TRBJ1-1; D gene uncertain. Germline V lookup: CDR1 SQVTM, CDR2 ANQGSEA. This CDR3 has 15 residues. CDR3 region: CSVGPGWAMNTETFF. CDR3 nucleotides: TGTAGCGTTGGACCCGGGTGGGCCATGAACACTGAAACTTTCTTT.

Concerning this clonotype itself: The conserved phenylalanine or tryptophan normally closing the CDR3 is absent here, so this likely arose from a read error. The genes are TRBV29-1 and TRBJ1-1; possibly TRBD1 for D (6 bases). Per the germline V gene, CDR1 is SQVTM and CDR2 is ANQGSEA. The CDR3 has 12 residues. CDR3 nucleotides: TGCAGCGTGAAGGGGGTTAAAACTGCAGCTTTCTAT. Its translation: CSVKGVKTAAFY.

A word on this clonotype: The junction departs from germline at one end; a sequencing error may be responsible. The chain recombines TRBV29-1 with TRBJ1-2; TRBD1 might be the D (5 bases). The CDR3 extends over 18 amino acids. Germline loops: CDR1 SQVTM, CDR2 ANQGSEA. In DNA, the CDR3 is TGCAGCGTTGGGTCACCAACAGGAACTCGAGTGGCTAACTGTGGCTACACCTTC. It translates to CSVGSPTGTRVANCGYTF.

Only one count was recorded for this clonotype. Germline and junction disagree at one end, which may indicate a read error. The chain recombines TRBV11-3 with TRBJ2-4; D may be TRBD2 (5 bases). There are 15 residues in the CDR3. Germline V gene data show CDR1 as SGHNT and CDR2 as YENEEA. In DNA, the CDR3 is TGTGTCAGCAGCTTCGGGGTGATGGCCAATAACATTCAGTACTTC. Amino acids: CVSSFGVMANNIQYF.

On this clonotype: The junction departs from the called germline gene at one end, perhaps through a read error. The chain recombines TRBV5-4 with TRBJ2-7; 8 bases match TRBD1. The CDR3 length is 16 residues. Germline lookup yields CDR1 SGHNT and CDR2 YYREEE (reference sequence). In DNA form, the CDR3 reads TGTGCCAGCAACTTGACCCCAGGACAGGGCATAGGCGAGCAGTACTTC. Residues: CASNLTPGQGIGEQYF.

Regarding this clonotype: Without the conserved terminal phenylalanine or tryptophan, this CDR3 likely stems from a read error. The chain combines TRBV6-2 or TRBV6-3 with TRBJ2-1; 14 nucleotides align to TRBD2. CDR1 and CDR2 (germline): MNHEY, SVGEGT. The CDR3 length is 16 residues. The V segment lost 7 bases and the J segment 6 bases; nucleotides outside the gene matches: 8. The CDR3 here is CASIPRTSGRTNEQFL. CDR3 sequence (DNA): TGTGCCAGCATACCCAGGACTAGCGGGAGGACCAATGAGCAGTTCTTA.

To note about this clonotype: Compared with germline, one end of the junction differs, possibly owing to a read error. V is TRBV29-1 and J is TRBJ1-5; D gene uncertain. CDR3 length: 14 residues. Germline CDR1 and CDR2: SQVTM and ANQGSEA. This CDR3 is CSAARGNSNQPQHF. CDR3 coding DNA: TGCAGCGCTGCACGGGGTAATAGCAATCAGCCCCAGCACTTT.

For the CDR3, the DNA is TGTGCCAGCAGTCCCCTGCCCGGGACTCCAGAGACCCAGTACTTC. Its translation is CASSPLPGTPETQYF. The chain employs TRBV13 and TRBJ2-5, with D possibly matching TRBD2 (6 bases). Germline values: CDR1 PRHDT, CDR2 FYEKMQ (reference sequence). V dropped 6 bases and J dropped 4 bases, with 18 bases sitting between them. This CDR3 contains 15 residues.

Only one count was recorded for this clonotype. One end of the junction varies from germline; a read error may be responsible. The rearrangement links TRBV29-1 to TRBJ1-3; 8 positions match TRBD1. The CDR3 covers 13 residues. CDR1 and CDR2 (germline): SQVTM, ANQGSEA. The CDR3 reads CSGQGISGNTICF. DNA for the CDR3: TGCAGCGGACAGGGGATATCTGGAAACACTATATGTTTT.

Points on this clonotype: Here the CDR3 omits its conserved ending phenylalanine or tryptophan, so a read error is the likely source. The chain couples TRBV29-1 to TRBJ2-7; D remains unclear. Trimming removed 4 bases at V and 6 bases at J, with 13 bases between. The germline gives CDR1 SQVTM, CDR2 ANQGSEA. This CDR3 has 12 residues. The CDR3 loop reads CSVVDAPGEQYL. The DNA of the CDR3 is TGCAGCGTTGTGGATGCACCCGGCGAGCAGTACTTA.

Comments on this clonotype: An end of the junction differs from the germline gene, which may be a read error. This chain joins TRBV24-1 and TRBJ2-1, with D hard to call. The CDR3 totals 14 residues. CDR1 KGHDR and CDR2 SFDVKD come from the germline V gene. CDR3 sequence: CATSDPSDSHEQCF. CDR3 nucleotide sequence: TGTGCCACGAGTGACCCTTCTGATTCGCATGAGCAGTGCTTC.

With respect to this clonotype: The junction departs from germline at one end; a sequencing error may be responsible. The chain employs TRBV6-1 and TRBJ1-1, with D unclear. Per the germline V gene, CDR1 is MNHNS and CDR2 is SASEGT. The CDR3 is 13 residues long. CDR3 nucleotide sequence: TGTGCCAGCAGTGATGGTAGGAACACTGTAACTATCTTC. Protein product: CASSDGRNTVTIF.

Concerning this clonotype: At one boundary the junction diverges from the germline segment, which might be a read error. The rearrangement uses TRBV4-3 and TRBJ1-3, with a tentative D call TRBD1 (5 bases). CDR1 and CDR2 (germline): LGHNA, YSLEER. There are 14 residues in the CDR3. The CDR3, as DNA: TGCGCCAGCAGTCAAGGACAACTGGGAAAGACTATATATTTT. Its translation: CASSQGQLGKTIYF.